Here is one TCR beta chain with its context. Its cognate antigen is unknown. The data were taken from a study of Graves' ophthalmopathy and Graves' hyperthyroidism. Overall study findings and caveats: Classification of ophthalmopathy versus stable hyperthyroidism by a 13-signature model yielded around 90% sensitivity and approximately 80% specificity. For predicting ophthalmopathy progression, the model had roughly 70% sensitivity and approximately 77% specificity.

CDR1 is LNHDA, CDR2 SQIVND, per germline (reference sequence). The CDR3 is 15 residues long. Losses at the gene ends were 10 bases for V and 7 bases for J; bases not matched to a gene: 16. Amplification from RNA transcripts yielded the TCR beta CDR3 regions. HTBI-primed first-round RT-PCR preceded second-round multiplex PCR. From the multiplex PCR reads, TCRdb called clonotypes with MiXCR, one entry per CDR3 protein. The sample lists hundreds of thousands of distinct CDR3 sequences; 22% were seen once. Lactation, pregnancy, uncontrolled infections and other autoimmune diseases were all grounds for excluding patients.

Sample: peripheral blood. The sequence was obtained from a woman aged 18-29 years with stable Graves' hyperthyroidism. Some clones in this sample may be carry-over from other donors' samples. This chain connects TRBV19 to TRBJ1-2; TRBD1 matches 9 bases. DNA for the CDR3: TGTGCCACCCGGACAGGGGCGGAATATCTGGGTGGCTACACCTTC. It specifies CATRTGAEYLGGYTF.